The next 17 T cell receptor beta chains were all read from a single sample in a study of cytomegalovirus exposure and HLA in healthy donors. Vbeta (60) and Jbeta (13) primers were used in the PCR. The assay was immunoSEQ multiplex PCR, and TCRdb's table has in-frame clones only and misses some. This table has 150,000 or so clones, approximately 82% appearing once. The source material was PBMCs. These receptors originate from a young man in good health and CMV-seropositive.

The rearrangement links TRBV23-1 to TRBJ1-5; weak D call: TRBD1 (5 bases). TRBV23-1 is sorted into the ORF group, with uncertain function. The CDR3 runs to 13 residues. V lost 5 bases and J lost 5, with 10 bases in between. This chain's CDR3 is CASSSRVDQPQHF. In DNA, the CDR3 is TGCGCCAGCAGTTCCAGGGTAGATCAGCCCCAGCATTTT.

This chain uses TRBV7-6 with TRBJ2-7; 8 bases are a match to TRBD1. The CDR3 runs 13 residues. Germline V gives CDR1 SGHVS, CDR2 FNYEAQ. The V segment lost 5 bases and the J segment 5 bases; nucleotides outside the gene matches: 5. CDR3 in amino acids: CASSAVDRDEQYF. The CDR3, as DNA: TGTGCCAGCAGCGCAGTGGACAGGGACGAGCAGTACTTC.

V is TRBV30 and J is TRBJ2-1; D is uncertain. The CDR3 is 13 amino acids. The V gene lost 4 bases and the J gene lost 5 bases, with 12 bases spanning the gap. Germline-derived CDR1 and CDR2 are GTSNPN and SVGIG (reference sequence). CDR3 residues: CAWMRGPDNEQFF. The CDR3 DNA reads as TGTGCCTGGATGAGAGGTCCTGACAATGAGCAGTTCTTC.

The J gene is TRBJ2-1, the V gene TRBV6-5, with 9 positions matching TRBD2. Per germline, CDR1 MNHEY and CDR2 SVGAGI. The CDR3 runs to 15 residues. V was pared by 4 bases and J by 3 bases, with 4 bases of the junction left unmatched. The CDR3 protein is CASSSWTSVYNEQFF. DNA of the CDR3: TGTGCCAGCAGTTCCTGGACTAGCGTCTACAATGAGCAGTTCTTC.

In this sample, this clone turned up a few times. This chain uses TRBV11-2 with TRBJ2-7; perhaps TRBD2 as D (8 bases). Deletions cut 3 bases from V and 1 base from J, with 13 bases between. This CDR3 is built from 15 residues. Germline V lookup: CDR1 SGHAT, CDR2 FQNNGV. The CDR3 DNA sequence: TGTGCCAGCAGCTTCGGGGGGGGACAGTCCTACGAGCAGTACTTC. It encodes CASSFGGGQSYEQYF.

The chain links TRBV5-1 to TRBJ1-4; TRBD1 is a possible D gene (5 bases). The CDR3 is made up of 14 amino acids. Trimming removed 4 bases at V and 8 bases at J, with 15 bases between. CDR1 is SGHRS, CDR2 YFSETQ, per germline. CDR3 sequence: CASSRQGDEEKLFF. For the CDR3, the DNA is TGCGCCAGCAGCCGCCAGGGCGATGAAGAAAAACTGTTTTTT. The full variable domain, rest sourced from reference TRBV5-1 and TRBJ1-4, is KAGVTQTPRYLIKTRGQQVTLSCSPISGHRSVSWYQQTPGQGLQFLFEYFSETQRNKGNFPGRFSGRQFSNSRSEMNVSTLELGDSALYLCASSRQGDEEKLFFGSGTQLSVL.

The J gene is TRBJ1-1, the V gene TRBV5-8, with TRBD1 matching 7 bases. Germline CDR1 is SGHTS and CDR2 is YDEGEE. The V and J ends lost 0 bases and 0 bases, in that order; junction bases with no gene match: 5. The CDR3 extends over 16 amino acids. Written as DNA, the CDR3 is TGTGCCAGCAGCTTGGGACAGGGTATCTTGAACACTGAAGCTTTCTTT. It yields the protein CASSLGQGILNTEAFF.

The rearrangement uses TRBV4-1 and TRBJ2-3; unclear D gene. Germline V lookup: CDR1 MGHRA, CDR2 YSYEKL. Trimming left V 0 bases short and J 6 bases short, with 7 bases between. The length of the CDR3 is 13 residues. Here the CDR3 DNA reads TGCGCCAGCAGCCAAGATACAGCCGATACGCAGTATTTT. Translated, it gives CASSQDTADTQYF.

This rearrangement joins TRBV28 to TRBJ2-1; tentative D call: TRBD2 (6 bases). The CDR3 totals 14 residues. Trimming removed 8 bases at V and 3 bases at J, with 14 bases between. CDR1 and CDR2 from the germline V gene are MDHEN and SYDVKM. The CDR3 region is CASRLSGDYNEQFF. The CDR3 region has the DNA TGTGCCAGCCGGCTTAGCGGAGACTACAATGAGCAGTTCTTC. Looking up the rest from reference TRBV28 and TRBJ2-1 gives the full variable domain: DVKVTQSSRYLVKRTGEKVFLECVQDMDHENMFWYRQDPGLGLRLIYFSYDVKMKEKGDIPEGYSVSREKKERFSLILESASTNQTSMYLCASRLSGDYNEQFFGPGTRLTVL.

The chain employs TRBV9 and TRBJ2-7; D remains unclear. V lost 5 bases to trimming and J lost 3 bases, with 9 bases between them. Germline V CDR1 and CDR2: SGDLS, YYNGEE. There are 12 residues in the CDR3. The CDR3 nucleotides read TGTGCCAGCAGTCTCAACAGCTACGAGCAGTACTTC. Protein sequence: CASSLNSYEQYF.

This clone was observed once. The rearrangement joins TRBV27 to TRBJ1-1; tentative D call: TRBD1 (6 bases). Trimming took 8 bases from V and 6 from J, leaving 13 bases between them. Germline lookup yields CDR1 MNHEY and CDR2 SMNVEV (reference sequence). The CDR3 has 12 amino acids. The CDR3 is CASRGQTPEAFF. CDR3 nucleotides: TGTGCCAGCCGTGGACAGACCCCTGAAGCTTTCTTT.

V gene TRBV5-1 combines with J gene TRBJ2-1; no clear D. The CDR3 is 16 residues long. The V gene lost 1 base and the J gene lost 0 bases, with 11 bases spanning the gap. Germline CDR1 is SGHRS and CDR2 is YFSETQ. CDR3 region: CASSLRQASSYNEQFF. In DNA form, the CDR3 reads TGCGCCAGCAGCTTGAGGCAGGCAAGCTCCTACAATGAGCAGTTCTTC.

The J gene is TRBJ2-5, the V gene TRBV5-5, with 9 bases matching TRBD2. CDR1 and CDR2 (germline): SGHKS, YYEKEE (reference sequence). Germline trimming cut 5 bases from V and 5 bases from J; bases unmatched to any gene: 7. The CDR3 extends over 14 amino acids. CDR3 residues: CASSSGTSWETQYF. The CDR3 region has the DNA TGTGCCAGCAGTTCCGGGACTAGCTGGGAGACCCAGTACTTC. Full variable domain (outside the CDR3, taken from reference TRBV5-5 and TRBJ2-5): DAGVTQSPTHLIKTRGQQVTLRCSPISGHKSVSWYQQVLGQGPQFIFQYYEKEERGRGNFPDRFSARQFPNYSSELNVNALLLGDSALYLCASSSGTSWETQYFGPGTRLLVL.

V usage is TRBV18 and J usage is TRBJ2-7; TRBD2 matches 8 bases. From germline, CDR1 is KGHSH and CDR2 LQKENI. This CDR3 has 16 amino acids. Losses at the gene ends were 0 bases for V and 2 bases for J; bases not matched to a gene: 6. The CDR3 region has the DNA TGTGCCAGCTCACCACCAGGAACTAGCGGTCCCTACGAGCAGTACTTC. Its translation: CASSPPGTSGPYEQYF. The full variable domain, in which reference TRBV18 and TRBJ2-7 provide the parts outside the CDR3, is NAGVMQNPRHLVRRRGQEARLRCSPMKGHSHVYWYRQLPEEGLKFMVYLQKENIIDESGMPKERFSAEFPKEGPSILRIQQVVRGDSAAYFCASSPPGTSGPYEQYFGPGTRLTVT.

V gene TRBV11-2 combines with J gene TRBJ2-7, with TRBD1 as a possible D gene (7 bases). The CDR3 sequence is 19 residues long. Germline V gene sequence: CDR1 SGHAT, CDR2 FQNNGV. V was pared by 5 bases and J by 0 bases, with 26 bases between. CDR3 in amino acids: CASSPTRQGEWTNSYEQYF. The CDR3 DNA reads TGTGCCAGCAGCCCCACCCGCCAGGGGGAGTGGACTAACTCCTACGAGCAGTACTTC.

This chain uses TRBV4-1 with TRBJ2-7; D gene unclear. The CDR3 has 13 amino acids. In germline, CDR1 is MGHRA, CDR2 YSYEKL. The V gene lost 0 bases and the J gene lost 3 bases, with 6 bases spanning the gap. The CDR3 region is CASSQEVLYEQYF. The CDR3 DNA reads TGCGCCAGCAGCCAAGAGGTACTCTACGAGCAGTACTTC.

In DNA form, the CDR3 reads TGTGCCACCAGCAGTTCAGGGGATGAAGCTTTCTTT. Protein sequence: CATSSSGDEAFF. The V call is TRBV15, the J call TRBJ1-1; weak D call: TRBD1 (6 bases). Germline CDR1 and CDR2: LNHNV and YYDKDF (reference sequence). The CDR3 runs to 12 residues. V was trimmed by 3 bases and J by 7 bases, leaving 9 bases between them.